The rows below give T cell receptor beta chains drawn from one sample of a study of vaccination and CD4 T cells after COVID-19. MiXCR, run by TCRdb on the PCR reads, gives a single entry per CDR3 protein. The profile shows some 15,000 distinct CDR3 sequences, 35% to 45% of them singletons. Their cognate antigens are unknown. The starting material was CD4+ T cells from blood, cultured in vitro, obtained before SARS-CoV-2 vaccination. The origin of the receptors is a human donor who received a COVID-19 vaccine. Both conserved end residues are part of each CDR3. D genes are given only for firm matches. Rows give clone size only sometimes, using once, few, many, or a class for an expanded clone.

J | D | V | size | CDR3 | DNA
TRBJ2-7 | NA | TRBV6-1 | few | CASSEDRVHEQYF | TGTGCCAGCAGTGAAGACAGGGTTCACGAGCAGTACTTC
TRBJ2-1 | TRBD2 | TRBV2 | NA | CASRLTSGGYPNEQFF | TGTGCCAGCCGCCTAACTAGCGGGGGGTACCCGAATGAGCAGTTCTTC
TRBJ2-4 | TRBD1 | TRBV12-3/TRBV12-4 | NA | CASSLAVRLRGTVGPLAKNIQYF | TGTGCCAGCAGTTTAGCGGTCAGATTGAGAGGGACAGTTGGTCCTCTAGCCAAAAACATTCAGTACTTC
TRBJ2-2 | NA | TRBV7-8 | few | CAIRNSTGELFF | TGTGCCATCCGAAATAGCACCGGGGAGCTGTTTTTT
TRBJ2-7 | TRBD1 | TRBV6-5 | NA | CASSYGRGLYEQYF | TGTGCCAGCAGTTACGGCAGGGGGCTCTACGAGCAGTACTTC
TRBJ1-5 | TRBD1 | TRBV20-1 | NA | CSASTDRGHQPQHF | TGCAGTGCTTCGACAGACAGGGGCCATCAGCCCCAGCATTTT
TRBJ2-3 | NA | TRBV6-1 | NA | CASSPGVWGSDTQYF | TGTGCCAGCAGCCCCGGGGTGTGGGGGTCAGATACGCAGTATTTT
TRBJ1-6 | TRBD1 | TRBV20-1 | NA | CSARGGTGDNSPLHF | TGCAGTGCTAGAGGGGGGACAGGGGATAATTCACCCCTCCACTTT
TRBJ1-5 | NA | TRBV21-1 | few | CASSRNAQHF | TGTGCCAGCAGTAGAAACGCCCAGCATTTT
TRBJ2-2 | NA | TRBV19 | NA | CASSSQGPGELFF | TGTGCCAGTAGTTCACAGGGTCCCGGGGAGCTGTTTTTT
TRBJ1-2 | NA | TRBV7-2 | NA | CASSLSPDIRRGYTF | TGTGCCAGCAGCTTAAGCCCGGACATCCGTCGGGGCTACACCTTC
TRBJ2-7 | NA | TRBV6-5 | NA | CASSYSTPDSAYEQYF | TGTGCCAGCAGTTACTCGACCCCGGACTCGGCCTACGAGCAGTACTTC
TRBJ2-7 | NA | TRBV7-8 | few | CASSPGLGGSYEQYF | TGTGCCAGCAGCCCAGGACTGGGGGGCTCCTACGAGCAGTACTTC
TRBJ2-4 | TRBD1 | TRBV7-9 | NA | CASSLRGTGNIQYF | TGTGCCAGCAGCTTACGAGGGACAGGAAACATTCAGTACTTC
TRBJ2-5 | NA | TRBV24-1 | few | CATSDKQGGRQETQYF | TGTGCCACCAGTGACAAACAGGGAGGGCGGCAAGAGACCCAGTACTTC
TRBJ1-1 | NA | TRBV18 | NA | CASSTPVNTEAFF | TGTGCCAGCTCTACCCCCGTGAACACTGAAGCTTTCTTT
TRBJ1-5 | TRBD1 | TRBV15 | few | CATSRAPGTGGNQPQHF | TGTGCCACCAGCAGAGCACCCGGGACAGGGGGCAATCAGCCCCAGCATTTT
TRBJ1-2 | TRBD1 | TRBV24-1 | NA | CATSDQDRGYGYTF | TGTGCCACCAGTGATCAGGACAGGGGATACGGCTACACCTTC
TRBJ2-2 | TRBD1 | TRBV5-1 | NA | CASSLGDRGPGTGELFF | TGCGCCAGCAGCTTGGGGGACAGGGGGCCGGGCACCGGGGAGCTGTTTTTT
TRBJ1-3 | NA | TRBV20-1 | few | CSAPHSGNTIYF | TGCAGTGCTCCCCACTCTGGAAACACCATATATTTT
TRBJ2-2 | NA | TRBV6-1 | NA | CASSEVWGAVTGELFF | TGTGCCAGCAGTGAAGTTTGGGGGGCGGTCACCGGGGAGCTGTTTTTT
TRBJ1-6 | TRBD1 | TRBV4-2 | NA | CASSQVGDRGIRNSPLHF | TGTGCCAGCAGCCAAGTTGGGGACAGGGGCATTCGGAATTCACCCCTCCACTTT
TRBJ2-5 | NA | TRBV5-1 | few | CASSGTQETQYF | TGCGCCAGCAGCGGTACCCAAGAGACCCAGTACTTC
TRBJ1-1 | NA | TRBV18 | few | CASSPTLPEAFF | TGTGCCAGCTCACCAACGTTGCCTGAAGCTTTCTTT
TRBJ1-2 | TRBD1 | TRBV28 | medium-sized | CASRTGIDGYTF | TGTGCCAGCAGGACAGGGATTGATGGCTACACCTTC
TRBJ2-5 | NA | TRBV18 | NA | CASSPRGGETQYF | TGTGCCAGCTCACCACGGGGAGGAGAGACCCAGTACTTC
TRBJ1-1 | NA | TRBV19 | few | CASSIVQNTEAFF | TGTGCCAGTAGTATAGTGCAGAACACTGAAGCTTTCTTT
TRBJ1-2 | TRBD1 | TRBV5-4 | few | CASSLGTGGAANYGYTF | TGTGCCAGCAGCTTGGGGACAGGGGGGGCGGCTAACTATGGCTACACCTTC
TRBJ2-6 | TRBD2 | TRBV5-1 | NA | CASSPGGSGANVLTF | TGCGCCAGCAGCCCGGGAGGGTCTGGGGCCAACGTCCTGACTTTC
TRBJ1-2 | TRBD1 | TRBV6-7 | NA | CASRSWTGGDYGYTF | TGTGCCAGCAGATCCTGGACAGGGGGCGACTATGGCTACACCTTC
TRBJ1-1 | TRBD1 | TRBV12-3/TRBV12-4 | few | CASSLGGGTGAEAFF | TGTGCCAGCAGTTTAGGTGGTGGGACAGGGGCTGAAGCTTTCTTT
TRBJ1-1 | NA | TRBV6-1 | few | CASSDIGRANTEAFF | TGTGCCAGCAGTGATATTGGCAGGGCAAACACTGAAGCTTTCTTT
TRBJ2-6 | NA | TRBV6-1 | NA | CAVQFSGANVLTF | TGTGCCGTGCAGTTCTCTGGGGCCAACGTCCTGACTTTC
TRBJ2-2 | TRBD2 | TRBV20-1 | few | CSARDLSGVTGELFF | TGCAGTGCTAGAGATCTTAGCGGGGTCACCGGGGAGCTGTTTTTT
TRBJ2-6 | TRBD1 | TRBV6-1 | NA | CASKLGTEWSSGANVLTF | TGTGCCAGCAAGCTGGGGACAGAGTGGTCCTCTGGGGCCAACGTCCTGACTTTC
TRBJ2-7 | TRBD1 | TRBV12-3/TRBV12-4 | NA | CASSFKGARYEQYF | TGTGCCAGCAGTTTTAAGGGGGCGAGGTACGAGCAGTACTTC